One TCR beta chain is described in this entry. What it binds is not known. The sample comes from a study of T-cell memory formation after mild COVID-19. Across the whole study: Among the donors, TCR clusters were largely specific to each donor. General study results and limits: Contracting CD4+ clones were located mainly in CM and EM, and CD8+ clones in EMRA. The finding that pre-infection memory included some responding clones suggested that cross-reactive memory joined.

Via MiXCR, TCRdb re-called the 5' RACE reads, giving one row per CDR3 protein. The repertoire includes 550,000 to 700,000 distinct CDR3 sequences, roughly 17% of them detected once, and roughly 8.2% sits in the top ten. This CDR3 spans 15 amino acids. Germline V gene data show CDR1 as SEHNR and CDR2 as FQNEAQ (reference sequence). Trimming cost V 1 base and J 1 base, with 10 bases left between them. Sequencing was carried out using PBMCs or a T cell subset sorted from them (not recorded which). The TCR comes from an adult woman who had mild COVID-19 (a few samples of this study predate the infection). Cell type and time point are not known. The rearrangement uses TRBV7-9 and TRBJ2-5; D unresolved. CDR3 coding DNA: TGTGCCAGCAGCTTAGTTGGTGTCAGCCAAGAGACCCAGTACTTC. Translating it yields CASSLVGVSQETQYF.